Sequencing of this T cell receptor (beta chain) was carried out in a study of graft-versus-host responses after intestinal transplantation. Across the whole study: Each transplant was multivisceral, liver-intestinal, or isolated intestinal. Induction using anti-thymocyte globulin, followed by tacrolimus and steroids for approximately three years, was given to all recipients. Study-wide findings and caveats: GvH clonotypes were identified within recipient marrow, with a subset emerging first in ileum or blood.

As concerns this clone: Its antigen is unidentified.

This CDR3 is 15 amino acids long. Germline loops: CDR1 SGHVS, CDR2 FNYEAQ. V dropped 0 bases and J dropped 6 bases, with 14 bases sitting between them. Here immunoSEQ multiplex PCR was the method, and the copy in TCRdb shows in-frame clones only, minus some. The repertoire holds about 120,000 clones, with about 93% as singletons. The chain is built from TRBV7-6 and TRBJ1-2, with a possible D match to TRBD1 (5 bases). This sequence was found in a human donor who received an intestinal transplant. The sequencing here drew on unstimulated CD4+ T cells sorted from spleen or lymph node cells, taken before intestinal transplant. CDR3 sequence reads: CASSLAPSGANGYTF. The CDR3 bases are TGTGCCAGCAGCTTAGCCCCCTCCGGGGCGAATGGCTACACCTTC.